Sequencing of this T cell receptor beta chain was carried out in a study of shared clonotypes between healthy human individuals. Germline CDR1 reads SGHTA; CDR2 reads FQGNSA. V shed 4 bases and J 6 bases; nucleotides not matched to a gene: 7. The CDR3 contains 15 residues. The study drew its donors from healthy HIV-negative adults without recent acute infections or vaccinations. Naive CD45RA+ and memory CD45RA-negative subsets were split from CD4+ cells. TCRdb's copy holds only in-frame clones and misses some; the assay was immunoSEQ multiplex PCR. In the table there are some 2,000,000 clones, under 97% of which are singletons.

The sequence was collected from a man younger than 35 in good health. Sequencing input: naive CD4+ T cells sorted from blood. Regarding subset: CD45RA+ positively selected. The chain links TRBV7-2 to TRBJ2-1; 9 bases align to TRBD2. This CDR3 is CASSSLAGVGNEQFF. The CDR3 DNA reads TGTGCCAGCAGCTCCTTAGCGGGAGTCGGCAATGAGCAGTTCTTC.